This entry concerns a single TCR beta chain. The data belong to a study of tumor T cells in aggressive B-cell lymphoma. Germline-derived CDR1 and CDR2 are MNHEY and SMNVEV (reference sequence). CDR3 length: 11 residues. Assay used: immunoSEQ multiplex PCR; TCRdb lists only in-frame clones, some missing. The data hold a few thousand clones, with 70% to 85% observed a single time. The TCR comes from an adult with diffuse large B cell lymphoma. The rearrangement uses TRBV27 and TRBJ2-7; D gene uncertain. Material: tumor tissue. CDR3 bases: TGTGCTTGTGGGCGCACCTACGAGCAGTACTTC. This codes for CACGRTYEQYF.